The sequence of this TCR beta chain was determined in a study of radiotherapy plus CTLA-4 blockade in lung cancer. Study-wide background: Of the patients, more than 15% showed objective responses and roughly 30% attained disease control.

V dropped 0 bases and J dropped 4 bases, with 13 bases sitting between them. Germline loops: CDR1 SGDLS, CDR2 YYNGEE. The CDR3 sequence is 15 residues long. Assay: immunoSEQ multiplex PCR; the TCRdb copy retains only in-frame clones and omits some. Here the sample spans tens of thousands of clones, around 81% being singletons. The receptor was isolated from a human donor with non-small cell lung cancer that progressed on radiotherapy plus ipilimumab. V usage is TRBV9 and J usage is TRBJ1-2; TRBD1 is a possible D gene (6 bases). The source material was peripheral blood, sampled from a patient treated with radiotherapy plus ipilimumab. The CDR3 sequence is CASSVEGGYGYGYTF. DNA of the CDR3: TGTGCCAGCAGCGTAGAAGGGGGGTATGGCTATGGCTACACCTTC.